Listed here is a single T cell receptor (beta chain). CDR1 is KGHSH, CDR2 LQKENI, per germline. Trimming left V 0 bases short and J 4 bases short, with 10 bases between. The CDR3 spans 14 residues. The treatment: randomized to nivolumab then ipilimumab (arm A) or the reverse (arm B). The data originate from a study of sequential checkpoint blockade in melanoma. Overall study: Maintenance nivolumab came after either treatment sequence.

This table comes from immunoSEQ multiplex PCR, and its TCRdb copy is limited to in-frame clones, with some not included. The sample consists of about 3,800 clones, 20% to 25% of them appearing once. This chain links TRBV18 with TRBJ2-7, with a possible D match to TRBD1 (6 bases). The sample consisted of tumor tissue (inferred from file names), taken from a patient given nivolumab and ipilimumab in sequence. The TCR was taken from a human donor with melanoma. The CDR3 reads CASSPPGQLYEQYF. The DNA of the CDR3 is TGTGCCAGCTCACCACCGGGACAACTATACGAGCAGTACTTC.